The next 21 T cell receptor beta chains were all read from a single sample in a study of beta chain features in type 1 diabetes. All of the isolated RNA was reverse transcribed, so expressed TCRB transcripts were sequenced. TCRdb keeps only in-frame clones here, not all; method: immunoSEQ multiplex PCR. The sample shows hundreds of thousands of clones, 68% of them seen only once. Sequenced sample: naive CD4+ T cells from blood. The receptor set was obtained from a man younger than 45 in good health.

The chain links TRBV30 to TRBJ1-6; a possible D gene is TRBD1 (5 bases). This CDR3 comprises 14 residues. Germline-derived CDR1 and CDR2 are GTSNPN and SVGIG (reference sequence). V gave up 1 base and J gave up 5 bases, with 9 bases separating them. CDR3 nucleotide sequence: TGTGCCTGGAGTGGGGGACGGGATAATTCACCCCTCCACTTT. This codes for CAWSGGRDNSPLHF.

This chain connects TRBV13 to TRBJ2-3; D may be TRBD2 (7 bases). The CDR3 runs 16 residues. Germline V gene sequence: CDR1 PRHDT, CDR2 FYEKMQ (reference sequence). The ends were cut back, 2 bases at V and 5 bases at J, with 17 bases in the middle. The CDR3, as DNA: TGTGCCAGCAGCTTAAGGGGGGGCCATCGCGGAGATACGCAGTATTTT. This sequence encodes CASSLRGGHRGDTQYF.

The genes are TRBV5-4 and TRBJ1-2; D is perhaps TRBD1 (6 bases). Germline loops: CDR1 SGHNT, CDR2 YYREEE (reference sequence). The V and J ends lost 0 bases and 8 bases respectively, with 11 bases between them. The CDR3 has 13 residues. In DNA, the CDR3 is TGTGCCAGCAGCTTGGCAACAGGGTCGGGCTACACCTTC. It translates to CASSLATGSGYTF.

The chain couples TRBV25-1 to TRBJ2-5; 9 positions agree with TRBD2. Germline V gene sequence: CDR1 MGHDK, CDR2 SYGVNS. The CDR3 extends over 15 amino acids. The J segment lost 4 bases and the V segment lost 4 bases, leaving 7 bases of the junction unmatched. For the CDR3, the DNA is TGTGCCAGCAGTGGTCCGGGACTAGCAGGAGAGACCCAGTACTTC. Amino acid sequence: CASSGPGLAGETQYF.

The table lists this clone with a few counts. The genes are TRBV4-3 and TRBJ2-1; 7 bases match TRBD2. The length of the CDR3 is 14 residues. Germline CDR1 reads LGHNA; CDR2 reads YSLEER. J lost 5 bases, V lost 4 bases, and 5 bases had no gene match. The CDR3, as DNA: TGCGCCAGCAGCCTAGAGACTAGCAACAATGAGCAGTTCTTC. Residues: CASSLETSNNEQFF.

Comment on this clone: The sample carries other DNA sequences with the same CDR3. The chain recombines TRBV25-1 with TRBJ2-7; D not resolved. The ends were cut back, 3 bases at V and 4 bases at J, with 4 bases in the middle. The CDR3 runs 11 residues. From germline, CDR1 is MGHDK and CDR2 SYGVNS. The CDR3 reads CASSDGYEQYF. CDR3 in DNA: TGTGCCAGCAGTGATGGATACGAGCAGTACTTC.

This clone appeared once. The chain uses TRBV28 and TRBJ2-2; possible D gene TRBD2, 6 bases. Germline V gene data show CDR1 as MDHEN and CDR2 as SYDVKM. This CDR3 contains 16 residues. Trimming removed 6 bases from V and 1 base from J, with 15 bases in between. DNA for the CDR3: TGTGCCAGCAGCCCACCGGCTAGCGAGAACACCGGGGAGCTGTTTTTT. Translation: CASSPPASENTGELFF.

To note about this clone: The sample carries other DNA sequences with the same CDR3. This CDR3 is CASSRTGSYEQYF. As DNA, the CDR3 is TGTGCCAGCAGCAGAACAGGCTCCTACGAGCAGTACTTC. This chain uses TRBV7-2 with TRBJ2-7, with D maybe TRBD1 (5 bases). Germline V gene data show CDR1 as SGHTA and CDR2 as FQGNSA. Trimming took off 5 bases at V and 0 bases at J, with 8 bases between the two ends. This CDR3 region has 13 residues.

V usage is TRBV29-1 and J usage is TRBJ2-5, with TRBD2 matching 8 bases. The CDR3 is 12 amino acids. Germline trimming cut 8 bases from V and 2 bases from J; bases unmatched to any gene: 4. Germline V gene sequence: CDR1 SQVTM, CDR2 ANQGSEA. The CDR3 DNA follows: TGCAGCACCCTAGCGGGTCAAGAGACCCAGTACTTC. This codes for CSTLAGQETQYF.

CDR3 region: CASSPRTEQETQYF. DNA of the CDR3: TGTGCCAGCAGCCCAAGGACTGAACAAGAGACCCAGTACTTC. This chain joins TRBV7-9 and TRBJ2-5, with D possibly TRBD2 on 5 matching bases. Trimming pared 5 bases from V and 2 bases from J, leaving 12 bases between. CDR1 is SEHNR, CDR2 FQNEAQ, per germline (reference sequence). This CDR3 contains 14 residues.

The gene calls are TRBV30 and TRBJ2-5, with 11 bases identical to TRBD2. This CDR3 region has 16 residues. V lost 6 bases, J lost 5 bases, and 14 bases stayed unmatched. The germline V gene has CDR1 GTSNPN and CDR2 SVGIG (reference sequence). The CDR3 sequence: CACDPNSGGAQETQYF. The CDR3, as DNA: TGTGCCTGCGATCCCAATAGCGGGGGGGCCCAGGAGACCCAGTACTTC.

The chain couples TRBV29-1 to TRBJ2-7; 7 bases line up with TRBD2. Germline lookup yields CDR1 SQVTM and CDR2 ANQGSEA. CDR3 length equals 13 residues. J was trimmed by 4 bases and V by 6 bases; bases with no gene match: 9. CDR3 region: CSVAGRARYEQYF. The CDR3 DNA sequence: TGCAGCGTCGCGGGGAGGGCAAGATACGAGCAGTACTTC.

This clone was counted between two and nine times. This chain connects TRBV7-9 to TRBJ2-1; 7 positions match TRBD1. This CDR3 spans 13 amino acids. The germline V gene encodes CDR1 SEHNR and CDR2 FQNEAQ (reference sequence). Trimming cost V 6 bases and J 5 bases; bases outside gene matches: 4. Written as DNA, the CDR3 is TGTGCCAGCAGATCAGACAGGGACAATGAGCAGTTCTTC. This sequence encodes CASRSDRDNEQFF.

V is TRBV28 and J is TRBJ2-3; no firm D call. The CDR3 covers 16 residues. Germline V CDR1 and CDR2: MDHEN, SYDVKM. The V end lost 5 bases, the J end lost 4 bases, and 19 bases lay between the germline ends. Here the CDR3 DNA reads TGTGCCAGCAGTCCCCGGCCCCGGGTTAGAGCAGATACGCAGTATTTT. It is translated as CASSPRPRVRADTQYF.

J is TRBJ2-3 and V is TRBV11-2, with D maybe TRBD1 (6 bases). The V and J ends lost 5 bases and 2 bases respectively, with 11 bases between them. Germline V gene lookup returns CDR1 SGHAT and CDR2 FQNNGV. CDR3 size: 14 residues. CDR3 sequence: CASSPGTYTDTQYF. CDR3 DNA: TGTGCCAGCAGCCCGGGGACATACACAGATACGCAGTATTTT.

The rearrangement uses TRBV29-1 and TRBJ1-1; maybe TRBD1 (6 bases). The CDR3 extends over 13 amino acids. CDR1 is SQVTM and CDR2 is ANQGSEA in the germline V gene. Trimming left V 1 base short and J 11 bases short, with 17 bases between. The CDR3 DNA sequence: TGCAGCGTTGAAGTAAACCCTACTCAGGGGGCTTTCTTT. Amino acids: CSVEVNPTQGAFF.

The rearrangement links TRBV29-1 to TRBJ1-5, with a tentative D call TRBD1 (5 bases). The CDR3 length is 13 residues. Germline CDR1 SQVTM, CDR2 ANQGSEA. The V and J ends lost 3 bases and 6 bases respectively, with 12 bases between them. CDR3 sequence (DNA): TGCAGCGTTGAGGTCAGGGCAGGTCAGCCCCAGCATTTT. This sequence encodes CSVEVRAGQPQHF.

The rearrangement uses TRBV10-3 and TRBJ2-3, with a tentative D call TRBD1 (6 bases). Trimming removed 8 bases at V and 2 bases at J, with 14 bases between. The CDR3 is 14 residues long. Germline V gene sequence: CDR1 ENHRY, CDR2 SYGVKD. The CDR3 sequence: CAIPSDSLTDTQYF. CDR3 nucleotide sequence: TGTGCCATCCCTTCGGACAGCCTCACAGATACGCAGTATTTT.

This clone was detected a few times. CDR3 sequence reads: CSVATGGSADTQYF. CDR3 nucleotide sequence: TGCAGCGTTGCCACAGGGGGCTCAGCAGATACGCAGTATTTT. The chain carries TRBV29-1 and TRBJ2-3; 9 bases are a match to TRBD1. V trimming: 4 bases; J trimming: 4 bases; junction bases outside the gene matches: 6. The CDR3 has 14 residues. The germline V gene has CDR1 SQVTM and CDR2 ANQGSEA.

The J gene is TRBJ2-2, the V gene TRBV30; D possibly matches TRBD1 or TRBD2 (7 bases each). V lost 3 bases, J lost 4 bases, and 15 bases lay in between. CDR3 length equals 15 residues. Looked up from germline, CDR1 is GTSNPN and CDR2 is SVGIG (reference sequence). This CDR3 is CAWRGGGLATGELFF. DNA for the CDR3: TGTGCCTGGAGGGGAGGGGGCCTCGCCACCGGGGAGCTGTTTTTT.

This chain uses TRBV7-8 with TRBJ2-5; TRBD2 agrees at 8 bases. Germline-derived CDR1 and CDR2 are SGHVS and FQNEAQ. The CDR3 contains 15 residues. V shed 5 bases and J 1 base; nucleotides not matched to a gene: 6. The chain's CDR3 is CASSKLADLQETQYF. In nucleotides, the CDR3 is TGTGCCAGCAGCAAACTAGCGGACCTCCAAGAGACCCAGTACTTC.